The clone carrying this T cell receptor (beta chain) was observed many times. At one boundary the junction diverges from the germline segment, which might be a read error. The CDR3 is 16 residues long. The V gene's germline CDR1 is DFQATT and CDR2 SNEGSKA (reference sequence). Graves' hyperthyroidism was deemed stable absent ophthalmopathy progression within 18 months. The diagnostic basis comprised clinical symptoms, serum thyroxine and TRAb, thyroid ultrasound and orbital computed tomography. The data were obtained in a study of T cells in Graves' hyperthyroidism and ophthalmopathy. About the research overall: Peripheral blood specimens were obtained at initial diagnosis, prior to any treatment.

The investigators amplified TCR beta CDR3 regions from RNA transcripts. HTBI primers drove first-round RT-PCR of the TCR CDR3. TCRdb reprocessed the multiplex PCR reads via MiXCR and lists one record per CDR3 protein. The data show 100,000 to 140,000 distinct CDR3 sequences, about a sixth seen once. The material sequenced was blood. This sequence joins TRBV20-1 and TRBJ2-6, with 13 nucleotides matching TRBD2. This TCR derives from a woman between 50 and 59 years old with Graves' hyperthyroidism. The CDR3 nucleotides read TGCAATGCTACTAGCGGGAGGGGCTCTGGGGCCAACGTCCTGACTTTC. It encodes CNATSGRGSGANVLTF.